The rows below give T cell receptor beta chains drawn from one sample of a study of T cell changes during pregnancy in multiple sclerosis. Profiled with immunoSEQ multiplex PCR; TCRdb holds only in-frame clones, not every one. The sample has roughly 29,000 clones; around 89% are singletons. Sample: CD8+ T cells from peripheral blood mononuclear cells, taken after pregnancy. All receptors derive from a female donor with multiple sclerosis, enrolled in a pregnancy study. The CDR3 runs from the conserved cysteine through the conserved F or W. Each record gives: D gene, clone size, J gene, V gene, CDR3 DNA, CDR3 protein. D genes are given only for firm matches. Some rows mark clone size as missing; the rest say once, few, many or name a class of expanded clone.

TRBD1	NA	TRBJ2-4	TRBV4-3	TGCGCCAGCAGCCAAGATCCCAGGGGGCTCGGAAACATTCAGTACTTC	CASSQDPRGLGNIQYF
TRBD2	NA	TRBJ2-1	TRBV6-4	TGTGCCAGTTCCGCCACTAGCGGGTCCTACAATGAGCAGTTCTTC	CASSATSGSYNEQFF
TRBD1	NA	TRBJ2-7	TRBV4-3	TGCGCCAGCAGCCATAGACAGGGGTGGGACGAGCAGTACTTC	CASSHRQGWDEQYF
NA	NA	TRBJ2-1	TRBV7-8	TGTGCCAGCAGCTTAGCTAGCTCCTACAATGAGCAGTTCTTC	CASSLASSYNEQFF
NA	NA	TRBJ1-1	TRBV2	TGTGCCAGCAGTGATGCGACACCGGCAAATGAAGCTTTCTTT	CASSDATPANEAFF
NA	NA	TRBJ2-7	TRBV15	TGTGCCACCAGCAGAGATAGAGGCGGCAGCTACGAGCAGTACTTC	CATSRDRGGSYEQYF
NA	NA	TRBJ2-7	TRBV19	TGTGCCAGTAGTATAGCTGAGGGCGCCCACGAGCAGTACTTC	CASSIAEGAHEQYF
NA	NA	TRBJ2-7	TRBV2	TGTGCCAGCATGCACTCTAACTACGAGCAGTACTTC	CASMHSNYEQYF
NA	NA	TRBJ2-1	TRBV19	TGTGCCAGTAGTATCCGGACTTACAATGAGCAGTTCTTC	CASSIRTYNEQFF
TRBD2	many	TRBJ2-1	TRBV7-2	TGTGCCAGCAGCCCCCGACTAGCGGAACTCTACAATGAGCAGTTCTTC	CASSPRLAELYNEQFF
NA	NA	TRBJ1-5	TRBV19	TGTGCCAGTACAGAGGGTTCAAAGCCCCAGCATTTT	CASTEGSKPQHF
NA	NA	TRBJ2-7	TRBV19	TGTGCCAGTAGTTCTACTACCTACGAGCAGTACTTC	CASSSTTYEQYF
NA	NA	TRBJ2-1	TRBV11-3	TGTGCCAGCAGCCCAACGAGCCTTAGTAGTACCAACAATGAGCAGTTCTTC	CASSPTSLSSTNNEQFF
NA	once	TRBJ1-1	TRBV19	TGTGCCAGTAGTACCAGGGTTTGGACTGAAGCTTTCTTT	CASSTRVWTEAFF
NA	NA	TRBJ2-3	TRBV7-6	TGTGCCAGCAGCACTCGAGGAGCCGTCACAGATACGCAGTATTTT	CASSTRGAVTDTQYF
TRBD1	NA	TRBJ1-3	TRBV4-1	TGCGCCAGCAGCCAAGATCCTTACAGGGGTGGAAACACCATATATTTT	CASSQDPYRGGNTIYF
TRBD2	once	TRBJ2-7	TRBV7-9	TGTGCCAGCAGCTCCTCTAGCGGGAACTACGAGCAGTACTTC	CASSSSSGNYEQYF
TRBD2	NA	TRBJ2-1	TRBV4-3	TGCGCCAGCAGCCAATTGGGACTAGCGGCCTACAATGAGCAGTTCTTC	CASSQLGLAAYNEQFF
NA	NA	TRBJ2-7	TRBV29-1	TGCAGCGGATCTGACGGACAGCCCTACGAGCAGTACTTC	CSGSDGQPYEQYF
TRBD1	NA	TRBJ1-2	TRBV7-9	TGTGCCAGCAGCTCCCCCCCGGGGACAGGGGGCGCGATGACGGATGGCTACACCTTC	CASSSPPGTGGAMTDGYTF
TRBD1	few	TRBJ1-1	TRBV27	TGTGCCAGCAGTTTAGCCAGGGGGCCGAACACTGAAGCTTTCTTT	CASSLARGPNTEAFF
NA	NA	TRBJ2-2	TRBV14	TGTGCCAGCAGCCAAGATTCCGTTTCCGGGGAGCTGTTTTTT	CASSQDSVSGELFF
TRBD2	NA	TRBJ2-7	TRBV29-1	TGCAGCTTTGGGCTAGCGGGAGCCATCGACGAGCAGTACTTC	CSFGLAGAIDEQYF
NA	NA	TRBJ2-1	TRBV6-1	TGTGCCAGCACTGGCGGGGAGGCCTACAATGAGCAGTTCTTC	CASTGGEAYNEQFF
NA	NA	TRBJ1-1	TRBV6-1	TGTGCCAGCAGTGAACCCGGGGTGGACACTGAAGCTTTCTTT	CASSEPGVDTEAFF
NA	NA	TRBJ2-7	TRBV27	TGTGCCAGCAACCCAACAGGGCCAACCTACTACGAGCAGTACTTC	CASNPTGPTYYEQYF
NA	NA	TRBJ2-7	TRBV5-6	TGTGCCAGCAGCTTGGGTGCTGCGATCAGGCTGCCTTCCTACGAGCAGTACTTC	CASSLGAAIRLPSYEQYF
TRBD2	NA	TRBJ2-2	TRBV11-2	TGTGCCAGCAGCTTGAGACGGACTAGCGTTCAATTGTACTCCGGGGAGCTGTTTTTT	CASSLRRTSVQLYSGELFF
TRBD1	NA	TRBJ1-5	TRBV7-9	TGTGCCAGCAGCTTAGCACAGGGGGCGCACAATCAGCCCCAGCATTTT	CASSLAQGAHNQPQHF
TRBD2	NA	TRBJ2-7	TRBV7-9	TGTGCCAGCAGCTTACTAGCGGGAGGTGAAGAGCAGTACTTC	CASSLLAGGEEQYF
NA	NA	TRBJ2-7	TRBV27	TGTGCCAGCAGTACCTCGGACACGAGCTCCTACGAGCAGTACTTC	CASSTSDTSSYEQYF
NA	NA	TRBJ2-7	TRBV13	TGTGCCAGCAGCTTGAGCTCCTACGAGCAGTACTTC	CASSLSSYEQYF
NA	once	TRBJ2-4	TRBV28	TGTGCCAGCAGTTTACCTGCCAAAAACATTCAGTACTTC	CASSLPAKNIQYF
TRBD2	once	TRBJ2-7	TRBV11-3	TGTGCCAGCAGCTTATGGGACGTTGGAGCGGGGGGGTCCGGAGAGCAGTACTTC	CASSLWDVGAGGSGEQYF
TRBD1	NA	TRBJ2-4	TRBV2	TGTGCCAGCAGAACGGACAGGGGCCGTCAAAACATTCAGTACTTC	CASRTDRGRQNIQYF
TRBD2	NA	TRBJ2-5	TRBV29-1	TGCAGCGCCCTCGGGGCAAGCGGGAGTAGGTACCAAGAGACCCAGTACTTC	CSALGASGSRYQETQYF
NA	NA	TRBJ1-1	TRBV5-5	TGTGCCAGCAGCTCGGGTCCCTATCCATGGACTGAAGCTTTCTTT	CASSSGPYPWTEAFF
TRBD1	NA	TRBJ2-1	TRBV28	TGTGCCAGCAGTTCGGGACAGGGGCCAATAAGCTACAATGAGCAGTTCTTC	CASSSGQGPISYNEQFF
NA	NA	TRBJ2-7	TRBV25-1	TGTGCCAGCAGTGAATTAGACGGGATCTCCTACGAGCAGTACTTC	CASSELDGISYEQYF
NA	NA	TRBJ2-3	TRBV27	TGTGCCAGCAGATTTAGTTTGGCAGATACGCAGTATTTT	CASRFSLADTQYF
TRBD1	few	TRBJ1-1	TRBV19	TGTGCCAGTCGACCTGAATCCGGGACAGGGAACACTGAAGCTTTCTTT	CASRPESGTGNTEAFF
TRBD2	once	TRBJ2-7	TRBV9	TGTGCCAGCAGCGTAGCTCTAGCGGGGCACGAGCAGTACTTC	CASSVALAGHEQYF